Given below is one T cell receptor beta chain in context. The antigen remains unidentified. With a J-beta primer mix and a sample-barcoded 5' primer, a second PCR ran roughly 6 to 12 cycles. The authors tagged each cDNA molecule using a template-switch adaptor with 12 random nucleotides. From the 5' RACE reads, TCRdb called clonotypes with MiXCR, one entry per CDR3 protein. Of over 600,000 distinct CDR3 sequences listed, under 25% are singletons. The CDR3 runs to 18 residues. After removal of 3 bases from V and 0 bases from J, the junction contained 5 bases not matched to a gene. Germline V gene lookup returns CDR1 LGHDT and CDR2 YNNKEL (reference sequence). This sample was taken from a study of blood T cells in healthy people across ages. Study findings and constraints: With age, beta diversity per million T cells declined roughly linearly, significantly by 30 to 40.

The sample was blood. The source of this sequence is a man between 65 and 85 years old in good health. The V call is TRBV3-1, the J call TRBJ2-2; the match to TRBD2 covers 12 bases. The CDR3 loop reads CASSQSGTSGSNTGELFF. CDR3 bases: TGTGCCAGCAGCCAGTCCGGGACTAGCGGGTCGAACACCGGGGAGCTGTTTTTT.